This T cell receptor beta chain came from a study of T cells in localized non-small cell lung cancer (dated by TCRdb to 2020 to 2022). Turning to the overall study: The study examined T cell repertoires in hundreds of patients with early-stage NSCLC and compared tumors with uninvolved tumor-adjacent lungs. The cohort was made up of 236 treatment-naive NSCLC patients whose localized lung tumors had been resected. Of the NSCLC patients, fewer than 150 were male and some 97 were female, and the mean age was roughly 61 years. Study-wide findings and limitations: Because the study design was exploratory, TCR variables were selected using unadjusted p-values without false-discovery rate correction. A median of approximately 62 of the top 100 tumor clones turned up in the paired uninvolved adjacent lung, and 28 of those clones also ranked among the top 100 of that same adjacent lung. The highest T cell clonality was observed in uninvolved tumor-adjacent lung, where clonality exceeded that of tumor, suggesting that antigenic responses were more focused in uninvolved tumor-adjacent lung. Longer overall survival was associated with higher blood T cell density, whereas shorter survival was associated with higher adjacent-lung clonality. Because multi-region sequencing of the tumors was not done, intratumor heterogeneity could not be ruled out.

At diagnosis, tumor, uninvolved tumor-adjacent lung and peripheral blood were collected and then preserved as a mix of FFPE and fresh-frozen material. For TCR repertoire profiling, blood samples were analyzed as peripheral blood mononuclear cells. As for this clone: No cognate antigen has been identified for it. There are no base qualities to consult, and no much larger clone falls within one base.

TCR beta CDR3 regions were sequenced from DNA using the immunoSEQ Assay. The authors processed their data as follows. To compute T cell density, TCR beta template counts were normalized to usable DNA, which was estimated by amplifying housekeeping genes. The preseqR package was used to estimate richness by extrapolating to 400,000 templates for PBMC samples and to 120,000 templates for tissue samples. Clonality was defined as one minus Pielou's evenness. Differential abundance testing on productive amino-acid clonotypes, with a minimum total count of 5 and an alpha of 0.1, was used to identify tissue-enriched TCRs. The Jaccard Index and the Morisita Overlap Index were used to measure repertoire overlap between compartments. TCR beta CDR3s were clustered by GLIPH together with public tetramer-defined viral CDR3s, and at least three viral sequences plus V-gene enrichment were required for viral motifs. The table was pulled from immuneACCESS by TCRdb, which kept in-frame rearrangements only. Such tables lose some clones; where checked, under half of the loss comes from unresolved V genes, and the rest has no known cause. The DNA was the basis for D and trimming; V, J and clone size are from that table. Counted in this sample were about 33,000 clones; around four fifths of them appeared once. Of the sample, roughly 15% is held by the ten largest clones.

Taken from the germline V gene, the CDR1 and CDR2 loops are LGHNA and YSLEER. At the junction V is shortened by 4 bases and J by 5 bases, with 9 bases in between. From its cysteine to its phenylalanine, the CDR3 spans 13 amino acids. Just the 39-base CDR3 DNA is kept, in frame starting at base 1. Here the chain combines TRBV4-3 and TRBJ2-1, with the identity of the D gene unclear. The TCR was taken from a male donor aged 60 or over with stage III squamous cell lung carcinoma. Sequencing used peripheral blood, obtained before any cancer treatment. The nucleotide sequence reads as follows: TGCGCCAGCAGCCTATACATAGACAATGAGCAGTTCTTC. Translated, this gives CASSLYIDNEQFF.